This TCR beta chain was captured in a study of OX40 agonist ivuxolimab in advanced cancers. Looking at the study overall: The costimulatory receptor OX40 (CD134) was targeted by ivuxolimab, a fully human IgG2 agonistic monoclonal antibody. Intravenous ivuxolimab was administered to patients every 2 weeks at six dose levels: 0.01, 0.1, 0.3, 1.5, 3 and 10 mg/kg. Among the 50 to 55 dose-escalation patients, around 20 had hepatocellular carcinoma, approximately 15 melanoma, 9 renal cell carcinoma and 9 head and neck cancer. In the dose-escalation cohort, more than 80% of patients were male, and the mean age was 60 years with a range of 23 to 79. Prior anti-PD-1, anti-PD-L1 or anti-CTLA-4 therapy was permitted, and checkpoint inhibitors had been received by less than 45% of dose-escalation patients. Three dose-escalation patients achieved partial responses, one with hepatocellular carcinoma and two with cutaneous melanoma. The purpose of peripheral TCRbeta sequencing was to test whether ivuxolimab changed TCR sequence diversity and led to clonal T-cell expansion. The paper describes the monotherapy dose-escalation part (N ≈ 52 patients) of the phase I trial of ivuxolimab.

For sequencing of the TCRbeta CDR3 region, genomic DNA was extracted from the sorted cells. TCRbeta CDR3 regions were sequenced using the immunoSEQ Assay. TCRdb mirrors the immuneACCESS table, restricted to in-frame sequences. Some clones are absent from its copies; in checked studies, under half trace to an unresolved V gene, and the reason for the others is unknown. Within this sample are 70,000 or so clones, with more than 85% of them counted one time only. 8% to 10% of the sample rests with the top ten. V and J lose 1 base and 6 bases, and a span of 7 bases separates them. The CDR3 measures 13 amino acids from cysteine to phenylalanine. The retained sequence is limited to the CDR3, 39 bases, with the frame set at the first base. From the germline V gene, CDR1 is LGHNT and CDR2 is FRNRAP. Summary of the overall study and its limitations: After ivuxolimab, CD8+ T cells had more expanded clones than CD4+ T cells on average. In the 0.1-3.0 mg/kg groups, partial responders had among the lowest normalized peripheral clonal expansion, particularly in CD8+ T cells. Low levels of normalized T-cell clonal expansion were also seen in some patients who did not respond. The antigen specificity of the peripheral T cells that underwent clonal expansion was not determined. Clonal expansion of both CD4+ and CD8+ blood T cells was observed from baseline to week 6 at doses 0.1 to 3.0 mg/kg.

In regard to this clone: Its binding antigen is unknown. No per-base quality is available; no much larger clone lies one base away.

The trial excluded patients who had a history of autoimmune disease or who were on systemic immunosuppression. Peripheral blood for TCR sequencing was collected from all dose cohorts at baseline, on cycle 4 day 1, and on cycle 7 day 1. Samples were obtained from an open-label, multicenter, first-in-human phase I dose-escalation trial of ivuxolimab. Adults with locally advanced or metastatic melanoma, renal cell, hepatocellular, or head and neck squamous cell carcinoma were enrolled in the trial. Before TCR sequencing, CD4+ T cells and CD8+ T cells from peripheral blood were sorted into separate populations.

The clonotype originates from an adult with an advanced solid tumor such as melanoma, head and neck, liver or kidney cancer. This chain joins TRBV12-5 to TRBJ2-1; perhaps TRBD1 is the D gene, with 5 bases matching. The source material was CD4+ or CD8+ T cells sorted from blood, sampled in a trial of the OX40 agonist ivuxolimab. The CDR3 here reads CASGLGGFNEQFF. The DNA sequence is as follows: TGTGCTAGTGGTTTGGGGGGCTTCAATGAGCAGTTCTTC.